This T cell receptor (beta chain) was observed in a study of blood T cell repertoires in COVID-19. Across the study: Some COVID-19 samples were acute and others convalescent; all came from the United States, Italy and Spain. The analysed material was cDNA or gDNA that came from T cells, B-cell-depleted T cells, or PBMCs.

Authors' processing steps: Estimation of nucleated cell counts was performed using reference gene primer amplification. This table comes from immunoSEQ multiplex PCR, and its TCRdb copy is limited to in-frame clones, with some not included. That table supplies the V and J calls and clone size; D and trimming were determined from the DNA. The table includes approximately 180,000 clones, about 79% detected once. Per the germline V gene, CDR1 is MNHEY and CDR2 is SVGAGI. Trimming removed 10 bases at V and 0 bases at J, with 15 bases between. CDR3 length: 14 amino acids. Sample: peripheral blood. V and J are TRBV6-5 and TRBJ1-1; D is unclear. This TCR was sampled from a woman between 65 and 79 years old with acute or convalescent COVID-19. The CDR3 spells CATSWAGLNTEAFF. The CDR3 nucleotides are TGTGCCACCTCGTGGGCAGGTCTGAACACTGAAGCTTTCTTT.